The next 27 T cell receptor beta chains were all read from a single sample in a study of immune cell composition in non-small cell lung cancer. Assay used: immunoSEQ multiplex PCR; TCRdb lists only in-frame clones, some missing. The sample lists roughly 5,700 clones, roughly 78% occurring once. Sequencing used lung tumor tissue. These receptors came from a human donor with non-small cell lung cancer.

The chain uses TRBV2 and TRBJ1-4; D possibly corresponds to TRBD1 (6 bases). CDR1 SNHLY and CDR2 FYNNEI come from the germline V gene. V was pared by 7 bases and J by 3 bases, with 12 bases between. The CDR3 sequence is 14 residues long. In DNA form, the CDR3 reads TGTGCCAGCAAAAACAGGGTTTCTAATGAAAAACTGTTTTTT. Protein: CASKNRVSNEKLFF.

This clone was detected a few times. V is TRBV14 and J is TRBJ1-2; D gene ambiguous. Trimming took off 1 base at V and 3 bases at J, with 12 bases between the two ends. CDR3 size: 15 residues. Per the germline V gene, CDR1 is SGHDN and CDR2 is FVKESK. This chain's CDR3 is CASSQVGSSHYGYTF. Here the CDR3 DNA reads TGTGCCAGCAGCCAAGTGGGCTCAAGTCACTATGGCTACACCTTC.

V gene TRBV29-1 combines with J gene TRBJ2-7; 8 bases line up with TRBD1. From germline, CDR1 is SQVTM and CDR2 ANQGSEA. The CDR3 contains 14 residues. J was trimmed by 0 bases and V by 7 bases; bases with no gene match: 8. DNA of the CDR3: TGCAGCGCCAGTGGACAGGGCAGCTCCTACGAGCAGTACTTC. Protein: CSASGQGSSYEQYF.

As for this clone: At one boundary the junction diverges from the germline segment, which might be a read error. This chain connects TRBV6-1 to TRBJ1-1, with a possible D match to TRBD1 (5 bases). CDR1 and CDR2 from the germline V gene are MNHNS and SASEGT. The CDR3 totals 14 residues. Here the CDR3 reads CASSEGFWGVIAFF. Here the CDR3 DNA reads TGTGCCAGCAGCGAAGGTTTTTGGGGGGTTATAGCTTTCTTT.

This clone has only a few counts. The chain joins TRBV18 to TRBJ1-1; 7 bases map to TRBD1. The junction had 8 bases not matched to a gene; V was cut back by 6 bases and J by 7 bases. Germline CDR1 is KGHSH and CDR2 is LQKENI. This CDR3 comprises 13 residues. In nucleotides, the CDR3 is TGTGCCAGCTCCCCTGGGACAGCTCGTGAAGCTTTCTTT. As protein: CASSPGTAREAFF.

The chain joins TRBV21-1 to TRBJ2-2; the table's TRBD2 call for D was not verified on the DNA. TRBV21-1 is described as a pseudogene. The CDR3 has 17 amino acids. As DNA, the CDR3 is TGTGCCAGCAGCAAAAGGCAAGCGGGGGGTCAGACCGGGGAGCTGTTTTTT. Translation: CASSKRQAGGQTGELFF.

The J gene is TRBJ2-1, the V gene TRBV5-6; a possible D gene is TRBD2 (5 bases). The germline CDR1 and CDR2 sequences are SGHDT and YYEEEE. The CDR3 covers 11 residues. V lost 3 bases, J lost 8 bases, and 6 bases lay in between. CDR3 DNA sequence: TGTGCCAGCAGCTGGGGAGATGAGCAGTTCTTC. Translated: CASSWGDEQFF.

This clone counts as large. The CDR3 DNA is TGTGCCAGCAGTTACGGGCAGGGGGCCTTACCCCTCCACTTT. It specifies CASSYGQGALPLHF. The gene calls are TRBV6-5 and TRBJ1-6, with TRBD1 identical over 8 bases. Germline V lookup: CDR1 MNHEY, CDR2 SVGAGI. This CDR3 region has 14 residues. V lost 2 bases to trimming and J lost 12 bases; unmatched junction nucleotides: 6.

The rearrangement links TRBV19 to TRBJ2-7; D is possibly TRBD2 (5 bases). The length of the CDR3 is 14 residues. Trimming removed 10 bases from V and 3 bases from J, with 19 bases in between. Germline V CDR1 and CDR2: LNHDA, SQIVND (reference sequence). Here the CDR3 reads CANPCEGNGYEQYF. The CDR3 coding sequence is TGTGCCAACCCCTGTGAGGGTAACGGCTACGAGCAGTACTTC. Full variable domain (remainder filled in from reference TRBV19 and TRBJ2-7): DGGITQSPKYLFRKEGQNVTLSCEQNLNHDAMYWYRQDPGQGLRLIYYSQIVNDFQKGDIAEGYSVSREKKESFPLTVTSAQKNPTAFYLCANPCEGNGYEQYFGPGTRLTVT.

The chain is built from TRBV18 and TRBJ1-5; weak D call: TRBD1 (5 bases). V shed 4 bases and J shed 0 bases, with 10 bases lying between them. The CDR3 has 15 amino acids. CDR1 and CDR2 from the germline V gene are KGHSH and LQKENI. The CDR3 is CASSLEGVSNQPQHF. The CDR3 bases are TGTGCCAGCTCACTCGAAGGGGTTAGCAATCAGCCCCAGCATTTT.

This clone was counted between two and nine times. V gene TRBV23-1 combines with J gene TRBJ2-7; 8 bases agree with TRBD1. TRBV23-1 is reported as an ORF; its role is uncertain. The junction had 18 bases not matched to a gene; V was cut back by 4 bases and J by 4 bases. CDR3 length equals 18 residues. Here the CDR3 reads CASSPWSRVTGEPYEQYF. CDR3 bases: TGCGCCAGCAGTCCTTGGTCTCGTGTGACAGGGGAACCTTACGAGCAGTACTTC.

The CDR3 loop is CASQKDRNQETQYF. CDR3 DNA: TGTGCCAGTCAAAAAGACAGAAACCAAGAGACCCAGTACTTC. The chain has TRBV6-6 and TRBJ2-5; D is perhaps TRBD1 (5 bases). Germline CDR1 and CDR2: MNHNY and SVGAGI (reference sequence). The CDR3 has 14 amino acids. V lost 9 bases and J lost 0, with 14 bases in between.

The gene calls are TRBV30 and TRBJ1-1; no clear D gene. V was clipped by 3 bases and J by 1 base, with 6 bases between them. Germline V lookup: CDR1 GTSNPN, CDR2 SVGIG (reference sequence). The CDR3 contains 12 residues. CDR3 in DNA: TGTGCCTGGAGACGGGGGAACACTGAAGCTTTCTTT. Amino acid sequence: CAWRRGNTEAFF.

This clone was recorded only once. The genes are TRBV15 and TRBJ2-3, with 10 bases identical to TRBD2. V lost 2 bases to trimming and J lost 0 bases; unmatched junction nucleotides: 5. CDR1 and CDR2 from the germline V gene are LNHNV and YYDKDF (reference sequence). The CDR3 has 17 residues. CDR3 in amino acids: CATSRSLAGTSTDTQYF. The CDR3 nucleotides are TGTGCCACCAGCAGATCACTAGCGGGGACTAGCACAGATACGCAGTATTTT.

The rearrangement links TRBV5-4 to TRBJ1-1; a possible D gene is TRBD1 (6 bases). Trimming cost V 5 bases and J 7 bases, with 15 bases left between them. Per the germline V gene, CDR1 is SGHNT and CDR2 is YYREEE (reference sequence). The CDR3 extends over 13 amino acids. The CDR3 bases are TGTGCCAGCAGGTCGGCGGGGGGCGGTGAAGCTTTCTTT. Translated: CASRSAGGGEAFF.

By proportion, this clone is large (0.1 to 1%). The V gene is TRBV7-2, the J gene TRBJ1-5, with 9 nucleotides matching TRBD1. Germline CDR1 and CDR2: SGHTA and FQGNSA. This CDR3 region has 15 residues. V shed 5 bases, J shed 7 bases, and the junction held 9 bases outside the gene matches. The CDR3 DNA reads TGTGCCAGCAGCCCCGACAGGGGGACGTGGCAGCCCCAGCATTTT. This encodes CASSPDRGTWQPQHF.

V is TRBV6-6 and J is TRBJ1-2; weak D call: TRBD1 (6 bases). V gave up 6 bases and J gave up 1 base, with 15 bases separating them. The CDR3 runs 15 residues. Germline V gene data show CDR1 as MNHNY and CDR2 as SVGAGI (reference sequence). DNA for the CDR3: TGTGCCAGCAGAAGAAGGGGGGGAGGTAACTATGGCTACACCTTC. The encoded protein is CASRRRGGGNYGYTF.

Here the CDR3 DNA reads TGTGCCAGCAGTGGATACAGAAACCCCAATGAAAAACTGTTTTTT. It yields the protein CASSGYRNPNEKLFF. The chain recombines TRBV25-1 with TRBJ1-4; D remains unclear. CDR3 length: 15 amino acids. Germline assignment: CDR1 MGHDK and CDR2 SYGVNS. V was pared by 4 bases and J by 5 bases, with 14 bases between. Variable domain in full (rest from reference TRBV25-1 and TRBJ1-4): EADIYQTPRYLVIGTGKKITLECSQTMGHDKMYWYQQDPGMELHLIHYSYGVNSTEKGDLSSESTVSRIRTEHFPLTLESARPSHTSQYLCASSGYRNPNEKLFFGSGTQLSVL.

The chain recombines TRBV19 with TRBJ2-7, with D perhaps TRBD2 (6 bases). The V end lost 4 bases, the J end lost 2 bases, and 12 bases lay between the germline ends. CDR3 length: 14 residues. CDR1 is LNHDA, CDR2 SQIVND, per germline (reference sequence). The DNA of the CDR3 is TGTGCCAGTAGTAGGGGACTTTTCCCCTACGAGCAGTACTTC. Translated: CASSRGLFPYEQYF.

The V and J genes are TRBV4-1 and TRBJ1-2, with 8 bases that match TRBD1. Unmatched junction bases numbered 9, after V lost 3 bases and J lost 6 bases. Germline lookup yields CDR1 MGHRA and CDR2 YSYEKL. This CDR3 has 15 amino acids. CDR3 nucleotides: TGCGCCAGCAGCCAGGCTCGACAGGGGTGGGATGGCTACACCTTC. Protein: CASSQARQGWDGYTF.

V is TRBV11-2 and J is TRBJ2-5; TRBD1 might be the D (6 bases). V was trimmed by 5 bases and J by 2 bases, leaving 15 bases between them. Germline CDR1 reads SGHAT; CDR2 reads FQNNGV. The CDR3 sequence is 15 residues long. CDR3 amino acids: CASSLMGQVQETQYF. The CDR3 DNA follows: TGTGCCAGCAGCCTCATGGGACAAGTGCAAGAGACCCAGTACTTC.

CDR3 sequence: CASSFLQEGQPQHF. The DNA of the CDR3 is TGTGCCAGCAGTTTCCTTCAGGAGGGGCAGCCCCAGCATTTT. The chain joins TRBV27 to TRBJ1-5, with D possibly being TRBD1 (5 bases). The CDR3 loop spans 14 amino acids. CDR1 is MNHEY, CDR2 SMNVEV, per germline (reference sequence). V was pared by 3 bases and J by 7 bases, with 13 bases between.

This sequence joins TRBV30 and TRBJ2-3; D is ambiguous. Germline assignment: CDR1 GTSNPN and CDR2 SVGIG (reference sequence). The CDR3 has 14 amino acids. V was cut by 7 bases and J by 2 bases, with 16 bases left in between. CDR3 bases: TGTGCCTCCAACTACGCATACTCCACAGATACGCAGTATTTT. This gives the protein CASNYAYSTDTQYF.

The chain employs TRBV15 and TRBJ2-1; 11 nucleotides line up with TRBD2. The CDR3 has 16 residues. V lost 2 bases, J lost 7 bases, and 7 bases stayed unmatched. Per germline, CDR1 LNHNV and CDR2 YYDKDF (reference sequence). The CDR3 DNA reads TGTGCCACCAGCAGACTAACTAGCGGGGGTTTAAATGAGCAGTTCTTC. Its protein is CATSRLTSGGLNEQFF.

This clone was detected a few times. The chain combines TRBV4-1 with TRBJ2-7, with D perhaps TRBD1 (6 bases). V dropped 2 bases and J dropped 3 bases, with 11 bases sitting between them. Germline V gene lookup returns CDR1 MGHRA and CDR2 YSYEKL. This CDR3 comprises 14 residues. CDR3 region: CASSQWGLGYEQYF. The CDR3 DNA follows: TGCGCCAGCAGCCAATGGGGGCTGGGCTACGAGCAGTACTTC.

The CDR3 protein is CASVTGTGPYEQYF. In DNA form, the CDR3 reads TGTGCCAGCGTAACCGGGACAGGTCCCTACGAGCAGTACTTC. The rearrangement joins TRBV25-1 to TRBJ2-7; 8 positions agree with TRBD1. Germline CDR1 and CDR2: MGHDK and SYGVNS. V lost 8 bases and J lost 2; bases outside the gene matches: 8. CDR3 length: 14 amino acids.

The gene calls are TRBV4-3 and TRBJ1-2; 9 bases fit TRBD1. V was pared by 1 base and J by 3 bases, with 6 bases of the junction left unmatched. The CDR3 extends over 16 amino acids. Germline-derived CDR1 and CDR2 are LGHNA and YSLEER. The DNA for the CDR3 is TGCGCCAGCAGCCAAGGCCCACAGGGGGCCGACTATGGCTACACCTTC. Translating it yields CASSQGPQGADYGYTF.